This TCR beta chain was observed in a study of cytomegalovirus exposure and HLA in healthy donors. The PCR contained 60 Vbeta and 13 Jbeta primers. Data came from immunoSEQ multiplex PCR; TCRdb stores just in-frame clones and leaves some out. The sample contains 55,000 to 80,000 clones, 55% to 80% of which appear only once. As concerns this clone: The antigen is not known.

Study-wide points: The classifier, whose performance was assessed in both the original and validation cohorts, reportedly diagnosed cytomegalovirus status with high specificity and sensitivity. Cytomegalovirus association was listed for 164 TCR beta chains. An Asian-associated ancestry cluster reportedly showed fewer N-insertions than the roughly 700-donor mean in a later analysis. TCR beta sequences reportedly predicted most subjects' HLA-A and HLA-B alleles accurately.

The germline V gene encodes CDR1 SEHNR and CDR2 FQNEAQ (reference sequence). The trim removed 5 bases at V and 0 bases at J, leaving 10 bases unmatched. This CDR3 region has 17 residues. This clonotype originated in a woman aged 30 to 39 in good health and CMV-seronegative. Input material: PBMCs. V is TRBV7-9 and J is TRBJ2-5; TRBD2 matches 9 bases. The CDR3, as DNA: TGTGCCAGCAGCCCGAAAAGCGGGGGGCCGTACCAAGAGACCCAGTACTTC. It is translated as CASSPKSGGPYQETQYF.